This passage covers 25 T cell receptor beta chains from one sample sequenced in a study of shared clonotypes between healthy human individuals. The repertoire was sequenced with immunoSEQ multiplex PCR; TCRdb's copy has only in-frame clones and lacks some. The profile shows 550,000 to 850,000 clones, roughly 70% of them singletons. The specimen sequenced was memory CD4+ T cells sorted from blood. Subset indicated: CD45RA-negative fraction. The receptors were gathered from a woman aged 30 to 39 in good health.

This clone was seen more than once but under ten times. The rearrangement links TRBV9 to TRBJ2-1; tentative D call: TRBD2 (6 bases). The CDR3 sequence is 16 residues long. The germline V gene encodes CDR1 SGDLS and CDR2 YYNGEE. The V end lost 6 bases, the J end lost 7 bases, and 23 bases lay between the germline ends. DNA for the CDR3: TGTGCCAGCAACACACAGGTTAGCGGAGGCGTTAATGAGCAGTTCTTC. Residues: CASNTQVSGGVNEQFF.

V gene TRBV7-6 combines with J gene TRBJ2-5; TRBD1 agrees at 7 bases. The DNA matches TRBJ2-7 better at its end, which makes the J call doubtful. The V gene's germline CDR1 is SGHVS and CDR2 FNYEAQ. This CDR3 has 15 residues. The CDR3 spells CASSSSRDRTYEQYF. The CDR3 coding sequence is TGTGCCAGCAGCTCCAGCCGGGACAGAACCTACGAGCAGTACTTC.

The chain links TRBV7-3 to TRBJ2-2; D is possibly TRBD1 (6 bases). The germline V gene has CDR1 SGHTA and CDR2 FQGTGA. The CDR3 runs to 15 residues. V was pared by 5 bases and J by 1 base, with 11 bases between. CDR3 loop: CASSPGQKNTGELFF. The CDR3 region has the DNA TGTGCCAGCAGCCCCGGACAGAAGAACACCGGGGAGCTGTTTTTT. Variable domain in full (rest from reference TRBV7-3 and TRBJ2-2): GAGVSQTPSNKVTEKGKYVELRCDPISGHTALYWYRQSLGQGPEFLIYFQGTGAADDSGLPNDRFFAVRPEGSVSTLKIQRTERGDSAVYLCASSPGQKNTGELFFGEGSRLTVL.

The chain combines TRBV18 with TRBJ2-7; no clear D gene. Germline V CDR1 and CDR2: KGHSH, LQKENI. Trimming stripped 3 bases from V and 0 bases from J, with 9 bases between. This CDR3 region has 14 residues. The CDR3 region has the DNA TGTGCCAGCTCACCGACACGGAGCTCCTACGAGCAGTACTTC. Translated: CASSPTRSSYEQYF. Full variable domain (remainder filled in from reference TRBV18 and TRBJ2-7): NAGVMQNPRHLVRRRGQEARLRCSPMKGHSHVYWYRQLPEEGLKFMVYLQKENIIDESGMPKERFSAEFPKEGPSILRIQQVVRGDSAAYFCASSPTRSSYEQYFGPGTRLTVT.

This chain uses TRBV30 with TRBJ1-6; perhaps TRBD1 as D (6 bases). V lost 5 bases and J lost 0, with 11 bases in between. This CDR3 comprises 15 residues. CDR1 is GTSNPN and CDR2 is SVGIG in the germline V gene (reference sequence). CDR3 sequence: CAWRRGGSYNSPLHF. CDR3 DNA sequence: TGTGCCTGGCGCAGGGGCGGCTCCTATAATTCACCCCTCCACTTT. The full variable domain, completed using reference TRBV30 and TRBJ1-6, is SQTIHQWPATLVQPVGSPLSLECTVEGTSNPNLYWYRQAAGRGLQLLFYSVGIGQISSEVPQNLSASRPQDRQFILSSKKLLLSDSGFYLCAWRRGGSYNSPLHFGNGTRLTVT.

A remark on this clone: A much larger clone differs by one base, so this may be a read error. V is TRBV2 and J is TRBJ2-3, with 9 nucleotides matching TRBD2. The CDR3 contains 14 residues. CDR1 and CDR2 (germline): SNHLY, FYNNEI. With 4 bases clipped from V and 1 base from J, the junction kept 0 bases outside the gene matches. CDR3 sequence (DNA): TGTGCCAGCAGTGGGACTAGCGGCACAGATACGCAGTATTTT. It codes for CASSGTSGTDTQYF.

The chain is built from TRBV10-3 and TRBJ1-5; the D is unclear. This CDR3 is 14 amino acids long. V was cut by 0 bases and J by 4 bases, with 7 bases left in between. Per the germline V gene, CDR1 is ENHRY and CDR2 is SYGVKD. CDR3 amino acids: CAISESMRNQPQHF. The CDR3 nucleotides are TGTGCCATCAGTGAGTCGATGAGGAATCAGCCCCAGCATTTT.

Comment on this clone: At one end, the junction sequence differs from germline, possibly due to a read error. The J gene is TRBJ1-1, the V gene TRBV19; 9 positions agree with TRBD1. CDR3 length equals 13 residues. Germline lookup yields CDR1 LNHDA and CDR2 SQIVND (reference sequence). As DNA, the CDR3 is TGTGCCAGTAGGACAGGGGGGGCCACTGAAGCTTTATTT. Translating gives CASRTGGATEALF.

The rearrangement links TRBV6-1 to TRBJ2-1, with D perhaps assigned TRBD1 or TRBD2 (5 bases each). This CDR3 has 15 amino acids. Germline lookup yields CDR1 MNHNS and CDR2 SASEGT. With 6 bases removed from V and 3 bases from J, the gap between germline ends came to 15 bases. As DNA, the CDR3 is TGTGCCAGCAGGTCCGGGACGGGAATCTACAATGAGCAGTTCTTC. Translating it yields CASRSGTGIYNEQFF.

CDR3 sequence reads: CASSWGLARTSTDTQYF. The CDR3 DNA sequence: TGTGCCAGCAGTTGGGGACTAGCGAGGACTAGCACAGATACGCAGTATTTT. V usage is TRBV27 and J usage is TRBJ2-3; 10 nucleotides align to TRBD2. The length of the CDR3 is 17 residues. V trimming: 4 bases; J trimming: 0 bases; junction bases outside the gene matches: 7. Germline assignment: CDR1 MNHEY and CDR2 SMNVEV (reference sequence).

Remarks on this clone: The sample holds other DNA sequences that translate to the same CDR3. The chain uses TRBV5-1 and TRBJ2-1; 7 bases are a match to TRBD2. There are 15 residues in the CDR3. V trimming: 1 base; J trimming: 0 bases; junction bases outside the gene matches: 1. In germline, CDR1 is SGHRS, CDR2 YFSETQ. The CDR3 DNA reads TGCGCCAGCAGCTTGATAGCGGGCTCCTACAATGAGCAGTTCTTC. This encodes CASSLIAGSYNEQFF.

This clone was detected a few times. The chain carries TRBV6-4 and TRBJ1-5, with 8 bases that match TRBD1. V shed 4 bases and J 11 bases; nucleotides not matched to a gene: 10. The CDR3 totals 14 residues. Germline CDR1 reads MRHNA; CDR2 reads SNTAGT. The DNA of the CDR3 is TGTGCCAGCAGTGCCTCACAGGGGGATGATGCCCAGCATTTT. Amino acids: CASSASQGDDAQHF.

The rearrangement joins TRBV6-5 to TRBJ2-2, with D tentatively TRBD1 (5 bases). The CDR3 contains 16 residues. Germline CDR1 and CDR2: MNHEY and SVGAGI. V was clipped by 4 bases and J by 5 bases, with 17 bases between them. As DNA, the CDR3 is TGTGCCAGCAGTTGGGAAAGCAGGGATTTTACCGGGGAGCTGTTTTTT. Its protein product is CASSWESRDFTGELFF.

This clone was counted only a few times. Other DNA sequences in the sample encode the same CDR3. J is TRBJ2-6 and V is TRBV2, with TRBD2 identical over 13 bases. V lost 6 bases and J lost 2; bases outside the gene matches: 4. CDR3 length: 17 residues. Germline V lookup: CDR1 SNHLY, CDR2 FYNNEI. CDR3 residues: CASSGLAGDPGANVLTF. The CDR3 DNA reads as TGTGCCAGCAGCGGACTAGCGGGAGACCCTGGGGCCAACGTCCTGACTTTC.

This clone was detected only once. The V gene is TRBV25-1, the J gene TRBJ2-7; D gene unclear. Trimming shortened V by 2 bases and J by 9 bases, and 17 bases separated the two germline ends. The CDR3 contains 14 residues. Germline values: CDR1 MGHDK, CDR2 SYGVNS. The CDR3 DNA sequence: TGTGCCAGCAGTGAACTGAGTTCAGAAGCCGTGCAGTACTTC. Translated, it gives CASSELSSEAVQYF.

The count of this clone is one. The rearrangement joins TRBV11-2 to TRBJ2-1, with D maybe TRBD1 (6 bases). Germline CDR1 SGHAT, CDR2 FQNNGV. This CDR3 comprises 15 residues. V lost 3 bases and J 2 bases, leaving 11 bases between the germline ends. CDR3 residues: CASSFGQSTYNEQFF. The CDR3 nucleotides are TGTGCCAGCAGCTTTGGACAGTCGACCTACAATGAGCAGTTCTTC.

With regard to this clone: The identical CDR3 is also encoded by other nucleotide sequences in the sample. The chain carries TRBV5-1 and TRBJ2-5; no clear D. The CDR3 is 12 residues long. Looked up from germline, CDR1 is SGHRS and CDR2 is YFSETQ. V was cut by 0 bases and J by 5 bases, with 5 bases left in between. The CDR3 loop is CASSLESETQYF. Written as DNA, the CDR3 is TGCGCCAGCAGCTTGGAATCGGAGACCCAGTACTTC.

The J gene is TRBJ1-5, the V gene TRBV5-8; D unresolved. Trimming left V 1 base short and J 4 bases short, with 6 bases between. Germline lookup yields CDR1 SGHTS and CDR2 YDEGEE. The length of the CDR3 is 13 residues. CDR3 nucleotide sequence: TGTGCCAGCAGCTTGTTGGGAAATCAGCCCCAGCATTTT. Protein: CASSLLGNQPQHF.

This clone was picked up a small number of times. The gene calls are TRBV7-3 and TRBJ2-5; 12 bases are shared with TRBD2. Germline loops: CDR1 SGHTA, CDR2 FQGTGA. There are 16 residues in the CDR3. With V trimmed by 5 bases and J by 1 base, 5 bases remained unmatched. Here the CDR3 reads CASSPTSGGGQETQYF. The CDR3 nucleotides read TGTGCCAGCAGCCCGACTAGCGGGGGAGGCCAAGAGACCCAGTACTTC.

This clone was seen only a few times. The rearrangement uses TRBV27 and TRBJ1-5, with D maybe TRBD1 (5 bases). The CDR3 consists of 13 residues. V was shortened by 8 bases and J by 10 bases, with 18 bases between the two germline ends. Per the germline V gene, CDR1 is MNHEY and CDR2 is SMNVEV (reference sequence). For the CDR3, the DNA is TGTGCCAGCGGCCGGGACTCCCTCGGACCCCAGCATTTT. This translates into CASGRDSLGPQHF.

The rearrangement joins TRBV19 to TRBJ1-5; D is perhaps TRBD1 (6 bases). The CDR3 contains 15 residues. CDR1 and CDR2 (germline): LNHDA, SQIVND (reference sequence). V was cut by 6 bases and J by 5 bases, with 17 bases left in between. The chain's CDR3 is CASRRTRGLDQPQHF. Here the CDR3 DNA reads TGTGCCAGTAGGCGTACCAGGGGATTGGATCAGCCCCAGCATTTT.

The V call is TRBV2, the J call TRBJ2-7, with 9 bases that match TRBD2. The ends lost 4 bases at V and 0 bases at J; junction bases unmatched: 4. The CDR3 extends over 15 amino acids. In germline, CDR1 is SNHLY, CDR2 FYNNEI. The CDR3 spells CASSALAGLSYEQYF. CDR3 nucleotides: TGTGCCAGCAGTGCACTAGCGGGCCTCTCCTACGAGCAGTACTTC.

This clone was seen a handful of times. The V call is TRBV7-8, the J call TRBJ2-7, with 11 nucleotides matching TRBD1. The V gene end was trimmed by 2 bases and the J gene end by 3 bases; junction bases not matched to a gene: 3. CDR3 length equals 15 residues. Germline V lookup: CDR1 SGHVS, CDR2 FQNEAQ. CDR3 bases: TGTGCCAGCAGCTTACGGACAGGGGGCGTCTACGAGCAGTACTTC. Translated, it gives CASSLRTGGVYEQYF.

The chain links TRBV6-5 to TRBJ1-5; D gene ambiguous. Trimming left V 6 bases short and J 0 bases short, with 6 bases between. Germline CDR1 reads MNHEY; CDR2 reads SVGAGI. The CDR3 is 13 amino acids. The CDR3 DNA reads as TGTGCCAGCAGAAGAAATAGCAATCAGCCCCAGCATTTT. It is translated as CASRRNSNQPQHF.

Only one count was recorded for this clone. V and J are TRBV5-1 and TRBJ1-1; 7 bases fit TRBD1. Germline CDR1 SGHRS, CDR2 YFSETQ. Losses at the gene ends were 2 bases for V and 1 base for J; bases not matched to a gene: 5. The CDR3 is 15 residues long. The CDR3 loop reads CASSLQGSANTEAFF. Here the CDR3 DNA reads TGCGCCAGCAGCTTACAGGGGTCTGCGAACACTGAAGCTTTCTTT.